The 24 T cell receptor beta chains in this list originate from one sample, sequenced in a study of cytomegalovirus exposure and HLA in healthy donors (dated by TCRdb to the late 2010s). The library was produced with the immunoSEQ multiplex PCR assay. A mixture of 60 forward primers for TCR Vbeta segments and 13 reverse primers for TCR Jbeta segments was used in the multiplex PCR. TCRdb provides this immuneACCESS table in a form limited to in-frame rearrangements. Some clones are lacking; in checked studies, under half of them reflect an unresolved V gene, and why the rest are absent is not known. The sample yields roughly 100,000 clones; 76% were counted once. The top ten constitute 4% to 5.5% of the sample. Specimen: PBMCs. These receptors were taken from a young man in good health and CMV-seropositive.

The V call is TRBV7-8, the J call TRBJ1-1; the match to TRBD1 covers 8 bases. Germline V gene data show CDR1 as SGHVS and CDR2 as FQNEAQ. The ends lost 5 bases at V and 8 bases at J; junction bases unmatched: 10. The CDR3 contains 14 residues. In DNA, the CDR3 is TGTGCCAGCAGCGTACAATCCGGACAGGGCGAAGCTTTCTTT. The encoded protein is CASSVQSGQGEAFF.

This clone was seen only a few times. The chain recombines TRBV6-6 with TRBJ1-5, with D uncertain. The germline V gene has CDR1 MNHNY and CDR2 SVGAGI (reference sequence). Trimming cost V 6 bases and J 4 bases, with 4 bases left between them. The CDR3 extends over 11 amino acids. Written as DNA, the CDR3 is TGTGCCAGCAGCTCTAATCAGCCCCAGCATTTT. Its translation is CASSSNQPQHF.

This clone was counted once. This sequence joins TRBV30 and TRBJ1-2; tentatively, D is TRBD1 (5 bases). The germline V and J ends were trimmed by 3 bases and 7 bases, with 6 bases remaining between them. Germline V gives CDR1 GTSNPN, CDR2 SVGIG (reference sequence). The CDR3 contains 10 residues. The CDR3 coding sequence is TGTGCCTGGAGGGGGCTTGGCTACACCTTC. Translating it yields CAWRGLGYTF.

The CDR3 nucleotides read TGTGCCAGCACCCTAGATCCATTCAATGAGCAGTTCTTC. The encoded protein is CASTLDPFNEQFF. The chain joins TRBV6-1 to TRBJ2-1; D call uncertain. CDR3 length equals 13 residues. Per the germline V gene, CDR1 is MNHNS and CDR2 is SASEGT. Trimming took 7 bases from V and 6 from J, leaving 13 bases between them.

The chain combines TRBV2 with TRBJ1-1; D unclear. V was clipped by 0 bases and J by 10 bases, with 12 bases between them. CDR1 is SNHLY, CDR2 FYNNEI, per germline. This CDR3 comprises 13 residues. The CDR3 DNA follows: TGTGCCAGCAGTGAAGCGCCCCGGGAATTAGCTTTCTTT. Translated, it gives CASSEAPRELAFF. The variable domain in full, completed from reference TRBV2 and TRBJ1-1, reads EPEVTQTPSHQVTQMGQEVILRCVPISNHLYFYWYRQILGQKVEFLVSFYNNEISEKSEIFDDQFSVERPDGSNFTLKIRSTKLEDSAMYFCASSEAPRELAFFGQGTRLTVV.

This clone was seen once. Written as DNA, the CDR3 is TGTGCCAGCAGTTTCCAGGTTACCGGGGAGCTGTTTTTT. Translation: CASSFQVTGELFF. The chain links TRBV27 to TRBJ2-2; no clear D gene. The germline V gene encodes CDR1 MNHEY and CDR2 SMNVEV (reference sequence). V was pared by 3 bases and J by 5 bases, with 7 bases between. This CDR3 is 13 amino acids long.

This chain joins TRBV27 and TRBJ2-6; 7 positions agree with TRBD1. V lost 3 bases to trimming and J lost 2 bases; unmatched junction nucleotides: 7. The CDR3 has 17 residues. Germline assignment: CDR1 MNHEY and CDR2 SMNVEV (reference sequence). The CDR3, as DNA: TGTGCCAGCAGTTTCAGCAGGGGGTATCCTGGGGCCAACGTCCTGACTTTC. It codes for CASSFSRGYPGANVLTF.

The chain combines TRBV19 with TRBJ1-1; 7 bases line up with TRBD1. Losses at the gene ends were 5 bases for V and 0 bases for J; bases not matched to a gene: 3. This CDR3 comprises 14 residues. Germline-derived CDR1 and CDR2 are LNHDA and SQIVND (reference sequence). CDR3 sequence: CASSATGMNTEAFF. The CDR3 DNA reads TGTGCCAGTAGTGCGACAGGGATGAACACTGAAGCTTTCTTT.

The chain links TRBV7-2 to TRBJ1-1; D is unresolved. Between the trimmed V and J ends, which lost 1 base and 3 bases, there was a span of 12 bases. Per germline, CDR1 SGHTA and CDR2 FQGNSA. The CDR3 is 15 amino acids. The CDR3 coding sequence is TGTGCCAGCAGCTTAGTTACCGCAGGTTACACTGAAGCTTTCTTT. It translates to CASSLVTAGYTEAFF. Filled out from reference TRBV7-2 and TRBJ1-1, the complete variable domain reads GAGVSQSPSNKVTEKGKDVELRCDPISGHTALYWYRQSLGQGLEFLIYFQGNSAPDKSGLPSDRFSAERTGGSVSTLTIQRTQQEDSAVYLCASSLVTAGYTEAFFGQGTRLTVV.

This chain joins TRBV18 and TRBJ2-3, with 12 positions matching TRBD2. CDR1 is KGHSH, CDR2 LQKENI, per germline. Trimming took 3 bases from V and 1 from J; bases not matched to a gene: 2. The CDR3 extends over 16 amino acids. CDR3 protein: CASSPRLAGGTDTQYF. As DNA, the CDR3 is TGTGCCAGCTCACCGCGACTAGCGGGGGGCACAGATACGCAGTATTTT.

This clone was seen a few times. The V gene is TRBV28, the J gene TRBJ1-5, with TRBD1 identical over 10 bases. The CDR3 is made up of 15 amino acids. Germline CDR1 is MDHEN and CDR2 is SYDVKM. Trimming took 2 bases from V and 7 from J; bases not matched to a gene: 5. The CDR3 is CASSLHGQGVQPQHF. Here the CDR3 DNA reads TGTGCCAGCAGTTTACACGGACAGGGGGTGCAGCCCCAGCATTTT.

The chain is built from TRBV6-5 and TRBJ1-5, with D hard to call. V gave up 0 bases and J gave up 5 bases, with 8 bases separating them. Germline CDR1 reads MNHEY; CDR2 reads SVGAGI. CDR3 length equals 14 residues. CDR3 loop: CASSYSAGDQPQHF. CDR3 DNA: TGTGCCAGCAGTTACTCGGCCGGGGATCAGCCCCAGCATTTT.

As regards this clone: This sample includes further DNA sequences coding for the same CDR3. The chain couples TRBV9 to TRBJ1-1; a weak D match, TRBD1 (5 bases). The CDR3 is made up of 15 amino acids. Germline CDR1 is SGDLS and CDR2 is YYNGEE. Trimming left V 0 bases short and J 1 base short, with 10 bases between. The CDR3 region has the DNA TGTGCCAGCAGCGTAGCCCCCGGACAGAACACTGAAGCTTTCTTT. Translated, it gives CASSVAPGQNTEAFF.

Here the CDR3 DNA reads TGCAGCGTTGAGACTAGTTCCTTCTACGAGCAGTACTTC. Residues: CSVETSSFYEQYF. The chain has TRBV29-1 and TRBJ2-7; tentative D call: TRBD2 (6 bases). The V and J ends lost 3 bases and 3 bases respectively, with 12 bases between them. The CDR3 length is 13 residues. CDR1 is SQVTM and CDR2 is ANQGSEA in the germline V gene.

V is TRBV7-6 and J is TRBJ1-4, with 10 nucleotides matching TRBD1. CDR1 and CDR2 (germline): SGHVS, FNYEAQ. The CDR3 loop spans 15 amino acids. V lost 4 bases, J lost 8 bases, and 7 bases stayed unmatched. CDR3 loop: CASSSAGTGAEKLFF. CDR3 DNA: TGTGCCAGCAGCTCCGCAGGGACAGGGGCAGAAAAACTGTTTTTT.

The chain couples TRBV9 to TRBJ2-1; TRBD1 agrees at 10 bases. CDR1 is SGDLS, CDR2 YYNGEE, per germline. The junction had 5 bases not matched to a gene; V was cut back by 3 bases and J by 8 bases. This CDR3 region has 14 residues. The CDR3 sequence: CASSGQGAWDEQFF. For the CDR3, the DNA is TGTGCCAGCAGCGGACAGGGGGCCTGGGATGAGCAGTTCTTC.

The V and J genes are TRBV25-1 and TRBJ1-2; the D is unclear. Germline assignment: CDR1 MGHDK and CDR2 SYGVNS. The CDR3 length is 13 residues. The V and J ends lost 3 bases and 7 bases respectively, with 12 bases between them. CDR3 coding DNA: TGTGCCAGCAGTGACCGCGCGTCAGGTGGCTACACCTTC. Translating it yields CASSDRASGGYTF.

This clone occurred a few times. V is TRBV7-6 and J is TRBJ2-7, with D possibly matching TRBD2 (6 bases). CDR3 size: 13 residues. CDR1 is SGHVS and CDR2 is FNYEAQ in the germline V gene. Trimming shortened V by 5 bases and J by 0 bases, and 8 bases separated the two germline ends. The CDR3 coding sequence is TGTGCCAGCAGCCTGGGACTCTCCTACGAGCAGTACTTC. Translation gives CASSLGLSYEQYF.

The chain uses TRBV14 and TRBJ2-5; TRBD2 matches 10 bases. Germline V CDR1 and CDR2: SGHDN, FVKESK. Germline trimming cut 1 base from V and 4 bases from J; bases unmatched to any gene: 6. The CDR3 covers 16 residues. DNA for the CDR3: TGTGCCAGCAGCCAAGGGACTAGCGGAACCTTAGAGACCCAGTACTTC. Its protein product is CASSQGTSGTLETQYF.

For this clone: A far larger clone is only one base removed, so a read error is likely. This sequence joins TRBV9 and TRBJ1-2; TRBD1 agrees at 9 bases. V lost 4 bases to trimming and J lost 3 bases; unmatched junction nucleotides: 4. CDR1 and CDR2 (germline): SGDLS, YYNGEE. This CDR3 contains 14 residues. The CDR3 sequence: CASSIRTGDYGYTF. CDR3 bases: TGTGCCAGCAGCATAAGGACAGGGGACTATGGCTACACCTTC.

This rearrangement joins TRBV7-6 to TRBJ2-1; D unclear. The germline V and J ends were trimmed by 2 bases and 4 bases, with 9 bases remaining between them. This CDR3 is built from 14 residues. Germline V gene lookup returns CDR1 SGHVS and CDR2 FNYEAQ. The CDR3 sequence: CASSLLTVYNEQFF. The CDR3 nucleotides are TGTGCCAGCAGCTTACTCACAGTTTACAATGAGCAGTTCTTC.

The J gene is TRBJ2-3, the V gene TRBV7-2; TRBD1 agrees at 10 bases. CDR3 length equals 15 residues. Trimming removed 7 bases from V and 2 bases from J; junction bases left unmatched: 6. Germline loops: CDR1 SGHTA, CDR2 FQGNSA. CDR3 region: CASNLGQGLTDTQYF. CDR3 DNA sequence: TGTGCCAGCAACCTGGGACAGGGGCTCACAGATACGCAGTATTTT.

V is TRBV10-1 and J is TRBJ2-5; TRBD1 is a possible D gene (6 bases). V lost 0 bases and J 2 bases, leaving 13 bases between the germline ends. Germline CDR1 reads WNHNN; CDR2 reads SYGVQD (reference sequence). CDR3 length: 16 amino acids. The CDR3 nucleotides are TGCGCCAGCAGTGAGTCTGTAGGGGGTGAACAAGAGACCCAGTACTTC. It translates to CASSESVGGEQETQYF.

V usage is TRBV5-5 and J usage is TRBJ2-2, with D hard to call. This CDR3 is 17 amino acids long. From germline, CDR1 is SGHKS and CDR2 YYEKEE (reference sequence). Trimming pared 4 bases from V and 1 base from J, leaving 17 bases between. The CDR3 loop reads CASSPQASSLNTGELFF. In DNA, the CDR3 is TGTGCCAGCAGCCCCCAGGCATCTTCTCTGAACACCGGGGAGCTGTTTTTT.